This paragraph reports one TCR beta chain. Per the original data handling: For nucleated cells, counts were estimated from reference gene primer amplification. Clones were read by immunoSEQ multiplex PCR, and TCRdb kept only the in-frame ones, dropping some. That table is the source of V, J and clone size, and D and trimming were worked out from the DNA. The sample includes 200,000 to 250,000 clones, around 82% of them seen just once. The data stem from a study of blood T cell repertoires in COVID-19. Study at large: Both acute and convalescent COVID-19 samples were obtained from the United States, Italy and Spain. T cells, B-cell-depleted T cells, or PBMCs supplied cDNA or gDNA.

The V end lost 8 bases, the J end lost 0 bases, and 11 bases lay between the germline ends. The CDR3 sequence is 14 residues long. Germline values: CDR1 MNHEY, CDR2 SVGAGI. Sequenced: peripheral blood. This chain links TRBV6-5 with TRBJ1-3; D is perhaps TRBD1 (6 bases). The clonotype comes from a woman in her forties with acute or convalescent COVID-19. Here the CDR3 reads CASVGGSSGNTIYF. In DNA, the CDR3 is TGTGCCAGCGTAGGGGGAAGCTCTGGAAACACCATATATTTT.